These 25 T cell receptor beta chains were sequenced from one sample in a study of T-cell memory formation after mild COVID-19. TCRdb processed the 5' RACE reads anew with MiXCR; each CDR3 protein has one entry. The sample consists of roughly 580,000 distinct CDR3 sequences, 15% to 20% of them appearing once. The sample comprised PBMCs or a T cell subset sorted from them (not recorded which). The receptor source for this set is an adult woman who had mild COVID-19 (a few samples of this study predate the infection). Cell type and time point are not known.

V gene TRBV19 combines with J gene TRBJ2-1, with 8 nucleotides matching TRBD2. CDR1 is LNHDA and CDR2 is SQIVND in the germline V gene (reference sequence). CDR3 length: 12 amino acids. Trimming at V came to 6 bases and at J to 7 bases, leaving 2 bases not matched to a gene. This CDR3 is CASSTSGNEQFF. The CDR3, as DNA: TGTGCCAGTAGCACTAGCGGTAATGAGCAGTTCTTC.

In DNA, the CDR3 is TGTGCCAGCAGTTTATGGTTAGGGGGACAGCCCAACTATGGCTACACCTTC. This codes for CASSLWLGGQPNYGYTF. This rearrangement joins TRBV12-3 or TRBV12-4 to TRBJ1-2, with 7 bases fitting TRBD1. This CDR3 spans 17 amino acids. V lost 2 bases and J lost 2; bases outside the gene matches: 11.

The chain joins TRBV25-1 to TRBJ2-5; 7 bases are a match to TRBD2. The junction had 15 bases not matched to a gene; V was cut back by 10 bases and J by 7 bases. The CDR3 sequence is 14 residues long. Germline-derived CDR1 and CDR2 are MGHDK and SYGVNS. The CDR3 region is CATQRGPLPGTQYF. Here the CDR3 DNA reads TGTGCCACCCAGCGGGGTCCCCTCCCAGGGACCCAGTACTTC.

The chain has TRBV7-8 and TRBJ2-7; weak D call: TRBD2 (6 bases). The CDR3 has 11 amino acids. The V gene lost 9 bases and the J gene lost 3 bases, with 9 bases spanning the gap. The germline gives CDR1 SGHVS, CDR2 FQNEAQ. CDR3 in DNA: TGTGCCAGTCTGGGGGGCTACGAGCAGTACTTC. Translation: CASLGGYEQYF. Variable domain in full (rest from reference TRBV7-8 and TRBJ2-7): GAGVSQSPRYKVAKRGQDVALRCDPISGHVSLFWYQQALGQGPEFLTYFQNEAQLDKSGLPSDRFFAERPEGSVSTLKIQRTQQEDSAVYLCASLGGYEQYFGPGTRLTVT.

This clonotype was seen only a few times. This chain uses TRBV20-1 with TRBJ2-4; 10 bases map to TRBD2. The ends lost 7 bases at V and 4 bases at J; junction bases unmatched: 4. Per the germline V gene, CDR1 is DFQATT and CDR2 is SNEGSKA (reference sequence). There are 13 residues in the CDR3. DNA for the CDR3: TGCAGTGTCCCGACTAGCGGGAAAAACATTCAGTACTTC. It encodes CSVPTSGKNIQYF.

V usage is TRBV20-1 and J usage is TRBJ2-5; 7 bases line up with TRBD2. This CDR3 is 15 amino acids long. Trimming at V came to 6 bases and at J to 4 bases, leaving 14 bases not matched to a gene. Germline-derived CDR1 and CDR2 are DFQATT and SNEGSKA (reference sequence). CDR3: CSAPVGGGNGETQYF. In DNA, the CDR3 is TGCAGTGCCCCGGTTGGGGGAGGGAATGGAGAGACCCAGTACTTC.

A few counts support this clonotype. The chain recombines TRBV15 with TRBJ2-7; 9 positions match TRBD1. CDR1 and CDR2 (germline): LNHNV, YYDKDF (reference sequence). The CDR3 is 15 amino acids. After removal of 4 bases from V and 0 bases from J, the junction contained 4 bases not matched to a gene. CDR3: CATSMDRGSSYEQYF. Here the CDR3 DNA reads TGTGCCACCAGCATGGACAGGGGCAGCTCCTACGAGCAGTACTTC.

This clonotype occurred a few times. CDR3 loop: CASSDGQGGNQPQHF. CDR3 nucleotide sequence: TGCGCCAGCAGCGACGGACAGGGAGGCAATCAGCCCCAGCATTTT. This sequence joins TRBV5-1 and TRBJ1-5; 8 nucleotides agree with TRBD1. This CDR3 is 15 amino acids long. The V and J ends lost 4 bases and 2 bases, in that order; junction bases with no gene match: 5. CDR1 SGHRS and CDR2 YFSETQ come from the germline V gene. Full variable domain (missing parts from reference TRBV5-1 and TRBJ1-5): KAGVTQTPRYLIKTRGQQVTLSCSPISGHRSVSWYQQTPGQGLQFLFEYFSETQRNKGNFPGRFSGRQFSNSRSEMNVSTLELGDSALYLCASSDGQGGNQPQHFGDGTRLSIL.

The table lists this clonotype with a few counts. The chain recombines TRBV6-1 with TRBJ2-4; D gene unclear. Trimming took 7 bases from V and 7 from J, leaving 14 bases between them. CDR1 and CDR2 (germline): MNHNS, SASEGT. The CDR3 length is 13 residues. The CDR3 bases are TGTGCCAGCACTGACCCCTCCGAGAACATTCAGTACTTC. It codes for CASTDPSENIQYF.

V gene TRBV10-3 combines with J gene TRBJ2-7; TRBD1 aligns across 7 bases. The CDR3 has 15 residues. J gave up 5 bases and V 4 bases, and 11 bases lay outside the gene matches. Germline CDR1 and CDR2: ENHRY and SYGVKD. CDR3 nucleotides: TGTGCCATCAGTGCCCCAGGGGGTAGTGACCACGAGCAGTACTTC. It encodes CAISAPGGSDHEQYF.

There are a few counts of this clonotype. This chain uses TRBV6-4 with TRBJ2-1; 7 nucleotides agree with TRBD2. The length of the CDR3 is 14 residues. V gave up 2 bases and J gave up 10 bases; unmatched junction bases: 8. CDR1 MRHNA and CDR2 SNTAGT come from the germline V gene. CDR3 amino acids: CASSDGGSSREQFF. The DNA of the CDR3 is TGTGCCAGCAGTGACGGCGGGAGCTCCCGAGAGCAGTTCTTC.

This clonotype appeared a few times. V and J are TRBV7-2 and TRBJ1-1; a possible D gene is TRBD1 (5 bases). V was pared by 5 bases and J by 4 bases, with 17 bases between. This CDR3 region has 15 residues. Germline values: CDR1 SGHTA, CDR2 FQGNSA. The CDR3 bases are TGTGCCAGCAGCCACCGACAGCTGGCTGGCACTGAAGCTTTCTTT. Translating it yields CASSHRQLAGTEAFF.

The table lists this clonotype with a few counts. The chain joins TRBV7-3 to TRBJ2-3; tentatively, D is TRBD2 (6 bases). Germline V gene data show CDR1 as SGHTA and CDR2 as FQGTGA. V was shortened by 2 bases and J by 3 bases, with 18 bases between the two germline ends. CDR3 length: 17 residues. This CDR3 reads CASSLLSRGSVTDTQYF. The DNA of the CDR3 is TGTGCCAGCAGCTTACTTTCGCGGGGAAGTGTGACAGATACGCAGTATTTT. The full variable domain, in which reference TRBV7-3 and TRBJ2-3 provide the parts outside the CDR3, is GAGVSQTPSNKVTEKGKYVELRCDPISGHTALYWYRQSLGQGPEFLIYFQGTGAADDSGLPNDRFFAVRPEGSVSTLKIQRTERGDSAVYLCASSLLSRGSVTDTQYFGPGTRLTVL.

The chain couples TRBV9 to TRBJ1-2; no reliable D call. The CDR3 extends over 15 amino acids. V was trimmed by 0 bases and J by 6 bases, leaving 15 bases between them. Germline CDR1 SGDLS, CDR2 YYNGEE. For the CDR3, the DNA is TGTGCCAGCAGCGTAGCTCGAACGGAAGTCAATGGCTACACCTTC. It is translated as CASSVARTEVNGYTF. Full variable domain (outside the CDR3, taken from reference TRBV9 and TRBJ1-2): DSGVTQTPKHLITATGQRVTLRCSPRSGDLSVYWYQQSLDQGLQFLIQYYNGEERAKGNILERFSAQQFPDLHSELNLSSLELGDSALYFCASSVARTEVNGYTFGSGTRLTVV.

This sequence joins TRBV3-1 and TRBJ1-6, with D uncertain. CDR1 and CDR2 (germline): LGHDT, YNNKEL (reference sequence). This CDR3 region has 13 residues. The V end was cut by 4 bases, the J end by 7 bases, with 8 bases between. This chain's CDR3 is CASSPDYNSPLHF. Written as DNA, the CDR3 is TGTGCCAGCAGCCCCGATTACAATTCACCCCTCCACTTT.

Only a few counts were recorded for this clonotype. This chain connects TRBV4-3 to TRBJ1-1; no clear D gene. This CDR3 comprises 17 residues. Germline CDR1 is LGHNA and CDR2 is YSLEER. V lost 4 bases to trimming and J lost 3 bases, with 21 bases between them. For the CDR3, the DNA is TGCGCCAGCAGCCCTAGAATACCTGAGGGTTTGGACACTGAAGCTTTCTTT. As protein: CASSPRIPEGLDTEAFF.

This clonotype was detected ten times or more. This sequence joins TRBV4-3 and TRBJ2-1, with TRBD1 identical over 9 bases. With 3 bases clipped from V and 0 bases from J, the junction kept 0 bases outside the gene matches. CDR1 and CDR2 (germline): LGHNA, YSLEER. The CDR3 is made up of 15 amino acids. DNA of the CDR3: TGCGCCAGCAGCCAGGGACAGGGCTCCTACAATGAGCAGTTCTTC. It specifies CASSQGQGSYNEQFF.

This clonotype was seen only a few times. This chain uses TRBV7-2 with TRBJ2-1, with D tentatively TRBD2 (6 bases). Germline lookup yields CDR1 SGHTA and CDR2 FQGNSA. The CDR3 loop spans 17 amino acids. The germline V and J ends were trimmed by 5 bases and 3 bases, with 20 bases remaining between them. Here the CDR3 reads CASSPSRRREGYNEQFF. Written as DNA, the CDR3 is TGTGCCAGCAGCCCTTCCCGGCGGAGGGAAGGCTACAATGAGCAGTTCTTC.

The chain combines TRBV15 with TRBJ2-1; 11 positions agree with TRBD2. Germline assignment: CDR1 LNHNV and CDR2 YYDKDF (reference sequence). The V segment lost 1 base and the J segment 6 bases; nucleotides outside the gene matches: 5. The CDR3 runs 16 residues. CDR3 amino acids: CATSRVLLAGVNEQFF. DNA for the CDR3: TGTGCCACCAGCAGAGTTTTACTAGCGGGAGTCAATGAGCAGTTCTTC.

This chain joins TRBV7-8 and TRBJ2-7; 10 positions agree with TRBD1. V was clipped by 2 bases and J by 1 base; unmatched bases: 8. Germline loops: CDR1 SGHVS, CDR2 FQNEAQ. This CDR3 has 17 amino acids. In nucleotides, the CDR3 is TGTGCCAGCAGCTTACCGGGACAGGGGTTCGTTTCCTACGAGCAGTACTTC. Its protein product is CASSLPGQGFVSYEQYF.

This clonotype turned up a few times. The chain combines TRBV7-9 with TRBJ2-2; D is ambiguous. This CDR3 is built from 14 residues. From germline, CDR1 is SEHNR and CDR2 FQNEAQ (reference sequence). V was clipped by 1 base and J by 6 bases, with 9 bases between them. In DNA form, the CDR3 reads TGTGCCAGCAGCTTAGATATCGTGTCCGGGGAGCTGTTTTTT. It is translated as CASSLDIVSGELFF.

The genes are TRBV15 and TRBJ2-1; 7 nucleotides align to TRBD1. Germline CDR1 LNHNV, CDR2 YYDKDF (reference sequence). V lost 5 bases, J lost 10 bases, and 11 bases stayed unmatched. This CDR3 spans 14 amino acids. In DNA, the CDR3 is TGTGCCACCAGCTCAATGACAGGGAAGGGCGAGCAGTTCTTC. This codes for CATSSMTGKGEQFF.

The V call is TRBV27, the J call TRBJ2-3; TRBD1 agrees at 9 bases. V shed 5 bases and J 4 bases; nucleotides not matched to a gene: 4. The CDR3 loop spans 14 amino acids. Germline V CDR1 and CDR2: MNHEY, SMNVEV (reference sequence). CDR3 protein: CASSRTGGPDTQYF. In DNA form, the CDR3 reads TGTGCCAGCAGTCGAACAGGGGGCCCAGATACGCAGTATTTT.

V and J are TRBV6-4 and TRBJ1-1; TRBD1 agrees at 9 bases. Germline V gene data show CDR1 as MRHNA and CDR2 as SNTAGT. The CDR3 loop spans 14 amino acids. With 6 bases clipped from V and 5 bases from J, the junction kept 7 bases outside the gene matches. For the CDR3, the DNA is TGTGCCAGCAGCGAACAGACAGGGGGAACTGAAGCTTTCTTT. Protein product: CASSEQTGGTEAFF.

This clonotype was seen only a few times. The chain joins TRBV20-1 to TRBJ2-5; TRBD2 agrees at 8 bases. After removal of 6 bases from V and 1 base from J, the junction contained 10 bases not matched to a gene. The germline CDR1 and CDR2 sequences are DFQATT and SNEGSKA (reference sequence). The CDR3 sequence is 15 residues long. The DNA of the CDR3 is TGCAGTGCGAACGCCGGGGGGGGAATCCAAGAGACCCAGTACTTC. It codes for CSANAGGGIQETQYF.